The 4 T cell receptor beta chains reported below all come from one sample, sequenced in a study of graft-versus-host responses after intestinal transplantation. The antigens these receptors bind are not known. Data came from immunoSEQ multiplex PCR; TCRdb stores just in-frame clones and leaves some out. The sample consists of around 120,000 clones, roughly 95% of them appearing once. The source was unstimulated CD8+ T cells sorted from spleen or lymph node cells, collected before intestinal transplant. The receptors come from a human donor who received an intestinal transplant.

The gene calls are TRBV28 and TRBJ2-7, with D unresolved. Trimming pared 6 bases from V and 0 bases from J, leaving 12 bases between. There are 14 residues in the CDR3. Germline CDR1 and CDR2: MDHEN and SYDVKM. The CDR3 nucleotides are TGTGCCAGCAGGCCTATGTCGAGCTCCTACGAGCAGTACTTC. Translated, it gives CASRPMSSSYEQYF.

This chain joins TRBV27 and TRBJ2-7; possible D gene TRBD1, 6 bases. The CDR3 is made up of 13 amino acids. With 6 bases removed from V and 6 bases from J, the gap between germline ends came to 15 bases. Looked up from germline, CDR1 is MNHEY and CDR2 is SMNVEV (reference sequence). The CDR3 region has the DNA TGTGCCAGCAGATCCCGACAGGAGTTCGAGCAGTACTTC. Amino acids: CASRSRQEFEQYF.

The rearrangement joins TRBV10-3 to TRBJ2-4; D is unresolved. The V end was cut by 3 bases, the J end by 0 bases, with 12 bases between. In germline, CDR1 is ENHRY, CDR2 SYGVKD. The CDR3 totals 16 residues. CDR3 sequence reads: CAISEGFYLAKNIQYF. For the CDR3, the DNA is TGTGCCATCAGTGAAGGGTTTTATTTAGCCAAAAACATTCAGTACTTC.

The chain combines TRBV10-3 with TRBJ2-7; D might be TRBD1 (6 bases). The CDR3 loop spans 14 amino acids. Trimming removed 6 bases from V and 0 bases from J, with 12 bases in between. The germline V gene encodes CDR1 ENHRY and CDR2 SYGVKD. The CDR3 region has the DNA TGTGCCATCAGCGATCCAGGGGCCTCCTACGAGCAGTACTTC. Protein: CAISDPGASYEQYF.